This passage covers 24 T cell receptor beta chains from one sample sequenced in a study of blood T cell repertoires in COVID-19. The assay was immunoSEQ multiplex PCR, and TCRdb's table has in-frame clones only and misses some. The repertoire holds approximately 260,000 clones, with roughly 89% as singletons. The material sequenced was peripheral blood. The receptors originated from a woman aged 55-69 years with COVID-19, enrolled during active disease.

CDR3 bases: TGTGCCAGCAGCCGTTGGCCAACAACTAATGAAAAACTGTTTTTT. The encoded protein is CASSRWPTTNEKLFF. The V call is TRBV5-4, the J call TRBJ1-4; D is unclear. Germline CDR1 is SGHNT and CDR2 is YYREEE (reference sequence). V was shortened by 4 bases and J by 0 bases, with 10 bases between the two germline ends. This CDR3 is 15 amino acids long.

CDR3 nucleotides: TGTGCCAGCAGCTTGAACTCAGGGTTACAAGAGACCCAGTACTTC. Its translation: CASSLNSGLQETQYF. The chain uses TRBV7-9 and TRBJ2-5; D possibly corresponds to TRBD1 (5 bases). Germline-derived CDR1 and CDR2 are SEHNR and FQNEAQ (reference sequence). CDR3 length: 15 residues. The V end lost 3 bases, the J end lost 2 bases, and 13 bases lay between the germline ends.

The J gene is TRBJ1-2, the V gene TRBV2; 8 bases are shared with TRBD1. There are 14 residues in the CDR3. CDR1 SNHLY and CDR2 FYNNEI come from the germline V gene. V shed 5 bases and J 8 bases; nucleotides not matched to a gene: 10. This CDR3 is CASSRDRWGNGYTF. The CDR3 DNA is TGTGCCAGCAGTAGGGACAGGTGGGGTAACGGCTACACCTTC.

J is TRBJ1-2 and V is TRBV4-3, with D possibly TRBD1 on 5 matching bases. V lost 0 bases, J lost 7 bases, and 12 bases lay in between. Germline V gene sequence: CDR1 LGHNA, CDR2 YSLEER. The CDR3 has 14 residues. CDR3 bases: TGCGCCAGCAGCCAAGATGGGGGGGTAACTGGCTACACCTTC. This encodes CASSQDGGVTGYTF.

The V and J genes are TRBV7-9 and TRBJ1-1; D not resolved. The CDR3 sequence is 13 residues long. V was cut by 4 bases and J by 3 bases, with 9 bases left in between. The V gene's germline CDR1 is SEHNR and CDR2 FQNEAQ (reference sequence). The CDR3 reads CASSSSVYTEAFF. Here the CDR3 DNA reads TGTGCCAGCAGCTCGTCTGTGTACACTGAAGCTTTCTTT.

The chain employs TRBV7-2 and TRBJ2-1, with D possibly matching TRBD1 (6 bases). The germline V and J ends were trimmed by 5 bases and 4 bases, with 15 bases remaining between them. The length of the CDR3 is 15 residues. CDR1 and CDR2 from the germline V gene are SGHTA and FQGNSA. The CDR3, as DNA: TGTGCCAGCAGCCGTCACCCGGACAGATACAATGAGCAGTTCTTC. Amino acid sequence: CASSRHPDRYNEQFF.

The CDR3 bases are TGTGCCAGCACCCCAGCGGGGATAAACTATGGCTACACCTTC. Protein: CASTPAGINYGYTF. This chain links TRBV6-2 or TRBV6-3 with TRBJ1-2; no clear D. CDR1 and CDR2 (germline): MNHEY, SVGEGT. V was clipped by 7 bases and J by 2 bases, with 14 bases between them. The CDR3 is 14 amino acids.

V gene TRBV2 combines with J gene TRBJ2-2; no definite D call. This CDR3 comprises 15 residues. The germline V gene encodes CDR1 SNHLY and CDR2 FYNNEI. The germline V and J ends were trimmed by 9 bases and 4 bases, with 18 bases remaining between them. This CDR3 reads CARDSTDTRTGELFF. The CDR3 coding sequence is TGTGCCAGAGATTCAACAGATACCCGCACCGGGGAGCTGTTTTTT.

The CDR3 DNA sequence: TGTGCCAGCAGTTTAGGGGAGTACTATGGCTACACCTTC. Its protein product is CASSLGEYYGYTF. This chain joins TRBV12-3 or TRBV12-4 and TRBJ1-2; unclear D gene. This CDR3 region has 13 residues. V lost 1 base and J 3 bases, leaving 6 bases between the germline ends.

This sequence joins TRBV29-1 and TRBJ2-7; tentative D call: TRBD1 (5 bases). V shed 6 bases and J shed 1 base, with 7 bases lying between them. The CDR3 is made up of 11 amino acids. The germline CDR1 and CDR2 sequences are SQVTM and ANQGSEA. The chain's CDR3 is CSVAGSYEQYF. Here the CDR3 DNA reads TGCAGCGTCGCAGGGTCCTACGAGCAGTACTTC.

The genes are TRBV6-5 and TRBJ2-2; 8 bases are shared with TRBD1. With 6 bases clipped from V and 10 bases from J, the junction kept 10 bases outside the gene matches. Germline CDR1 reads MNHEY; CDR2 reads SVGAGI. This CDR3 contains 14 residues. This chain's CDR3 is CASRVDRGGEELFF. The CDR3 bases are TGTGCCAGCAGGGTAGACAGGGGAGGCGAGGAGCTGTTTTTT.

This clone showed up just a few times. V and J are TRBV5-6 and TRBJ1-6, with a weak D call TRBD1 (6 bases). The germline V gene encodes CDR1 SGHDT and CDR2 YYEEEE. The V end was cut by 4 bases, the J end by 0 bases, with 11 bases between. This CDR3 is built from 16 residues. CDR3 nucleotide sequence: TGTGCCAGCAGCCCAGGGGATAGCTCCTATAATTCACCCCTCCACTTT. Its translation: CASSPGDSSYNSPLHF.

The chain recombines TRBV29-1 with TRBJ2-1, with no clear D. In germline, CDR1 is SQVTM, CDR2 ANQGSEA. The CDR3 covers 12 residues. Trimming took 6 bases from V and 10 from J, leaving 16 bases between them. The CDR3 region is CSVGLLLGEQFF. DNA of the CDR3: TGCAGCGTCGGCTTACTTTTGGGCGAGCAGTTCTTC.

This rearrangement joins TRBV4-3 to TRBJ1-1, with 10 nucleotides matching TRBD1. This CDR3 has 18 amino acids. The V gene's germline CDR1 is LGHNA and CDR2 YSLEER. The J segment lost 2 bases and the V segment lost 0 bases, leaving 9 bases of the junction unmatched. CDR3 bases: TGCGCCAGCAGCCAAGATCGTGTGGGACAGGGGATAAACACTGAAGCTTTCTTT. Encoded protein: CASSQDRVGQGINTEAFF.

The V and J genes are TRBV19 and TRBJ1-3, with a possible D match to TRBD1 (6 bases). Germline V gene sequence: CDR1 LNHDA, CDR2 SQIVND (reference sequence). CDR3 length equals 16 residues. V was clipped by 4 bases and J by 7 bases, with 20 bases between them. CDR3 in amino acids: CASSKGYRVPSNTIYF. CDR3 DNA sequence: TGTGCCAGTAGTAAGGGGTACAGGGTCCCGTCCAACACCATATATTTT. The entire variable domain, with the rest obtained from reference TRBV19 and TRBJ1-3, is as follows: DGGITQSPKYLFRKEGQNVTLSCEQNLNHDAMYWYRQDPGQGLRLIYYSQIVNDFQKGDIAEGYSVSREKKESFPLTVTSAQKNPTAFYLCASSKGYRVPSNTIYFGEGSWLTVV.

The chain employs TRBV6-6 and TRBJ1-4; D is perhaps TRBD1 (6 bases). The CDR3 runs to 15 residues. Germline V gives CDR1 MNHNY, CDR2 SVGAGI (reference sequence). The V end lost 7 bases, the J end lost 5 bases, and 17 bases lay between the germline ends. The CDR3 loop reads CASTGRTVGNEKLFF. CDR3 coding DNA: TGTGCCAGCACGGGGCGGACAGTGGGGAATGAAAAACTGTTTTTT.

The CDR3: CASSVARGPGNTIYF. The CDR3, as DNA: TGTGCCAGCAGCGTAGCGAGAGGCCCTGGAAACACCATATATTTT. The rearrangement uses TRBV9 and TRBJ1-3; the D is unclear. V was trimmed by 0 bases and J by 2 bases, leaving 9 bases between them. The CDR3 loop spans 15 amino acids. Per the germline V gene, CDR1 is SGDLS and CDR2 is YYNGEE.

This clone was observed a few times. The chain has TRBV2 and TRBJ1-2; no clear D gene. Germline assignment: CDR1 SNHLY and CDR2 FYNNEI. Trimming took 3 bases from V and 5 from J, leaving 19 bases between them. The CDR3 consists of 16 residues. In nucleotides, the CDR3 is TGTGCCAGCAGTGATCTCAGCGGCTTACCTTTTTATGGCTACACCTTC. Translation: CASSDLSGLPFYGYTF. Based on the CDR3 plus reference TRBV2 and TRBJ1-2, the full variable domain is EPEVTQTPSHQVTQMGQEVILRCVPISNHLYFYWYRQILGQKVEFLVSFYNNEISEKSEIFDDQFSVERPDGSNFTLKIRSTKLEDSAMYFCASSDLSGLPFYGYTFGSGTRLTVV.

V and J are TRBV5-4 and TRBJ2-1; D might be TRBD1 (8 bases). The germline V gene has CDR1 SGHNT and CDR2 YYREEE (reference sequence). The CDR3 contains 13 residues. V gave up 4 bases and J gave up 8 bases, with 13 bases separating them. The CDR3 protein is CASSEQGGDEQFF. Written as DNA, the CDR3 is TGTGCCAGCAGCGAACAGGGGGGGGATGAGCAGTTCTTC. The full variable domain, rest sourced from reference TRBV5-4 and TRBJ2-1, is ETGVTQSPTHLIKTRGQQVTLRCSSQSGHNTVSWYQQALGQGPQFIFQYYREEENGRGNFPPRFSGLQFPNYSSELNVNALELDDSALYLCASSEQGGDEQFFGPGTRLTVL.

The chain joins TRBV6-5 to TRBJ1-5; 7 positions match TRBD1. V shed 7 bases, J shed 0 bases, and the junction held 6 bases outside the gene matches. This CDR3 contains 15 residues. Germline lookup yields CDR1 MNHEY and CDR2 SVGAGI. CDR3 amino acids: CASTETGNSNQPQHF. Written as DNA, the CDR3 is TGTGCCAGCACCGAGACAGGGAATAGCAATCAGCCCCAGCATTTT.

The table lists this clone with a count of one. The chain employs TRBV2 and TRBJ1-5, with D possibly being TRBD1 (6 bases). V lost 11 bases to trimming and J lost 2 bases, with 16 bases between them. The CDR3 has 14 residues. Germline V gene lookup returns CDR1 SNHLY and CDR2 FYNNEI. CDR3 coding DNA: TGTGCCTCTGGGATAGGACAGCGCAATCAGCCCCAGCATTTT. Protein sequence: CASGIGQRNQPQHF.

The J gene is TRBJ2-2, the V gene TRBV7-2, with TRBD2 identical over 8 bases. Germline CDR1 reads SGHTA; CDR2 reads FQGNSA. V lost 6 bases to trimming and J lost 6 bases; unmatched junction nucleotides: 9. This CDR3 has 15 residues. Here the CDR3 DNA reads TGTGCCAGCAGTTCCCGGGGGGGGCAAGCCGGGGAGCTGTTTTTT. It translates to CASSSRGGQAGELFF.

This chain uses TRBV7-2 with TRBJ1-4, with 8 bases matching TRBD1. Trimming cost V 3 bases and J 4 bases; bases outside gene matches: 4. The length of the CDR3 is 15 residues. CDR1 is SGHTA, CDR2 FQGNSA, per germline. CDR3 bases: TGTGCCAGCAGCTTCACAGGGGGGAGTAATGAAAAACTGTTTTTT. Protein: CASSFTGGSNEKLFF.

J is TRBJ1-2 and V is TRBV19; TRBD1 aligns across 9 bases. Germline-derived CDR1 and CDR2 are LNHDA and SQIVND (reference sequence). Trimming removed 9 bases from V and 5 bases from J; junction bases left unmatched: 7. This CDR3 spans 13 amino acids. The CDR3: CASRQGVVYGYTF. The DNA of the CDR3 is TGTGCCAGCAGACAGGGGGTGGTGTATGGCTACACCTTC.